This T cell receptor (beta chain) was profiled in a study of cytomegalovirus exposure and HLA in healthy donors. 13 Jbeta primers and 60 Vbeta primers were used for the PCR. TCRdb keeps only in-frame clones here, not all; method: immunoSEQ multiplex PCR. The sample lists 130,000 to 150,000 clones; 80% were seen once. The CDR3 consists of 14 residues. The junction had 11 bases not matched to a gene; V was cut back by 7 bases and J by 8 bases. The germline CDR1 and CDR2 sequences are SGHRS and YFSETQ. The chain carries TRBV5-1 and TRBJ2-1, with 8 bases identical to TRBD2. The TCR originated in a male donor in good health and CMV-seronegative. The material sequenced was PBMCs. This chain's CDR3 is CASDLGGARYEQFF. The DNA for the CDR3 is TGCGCCAGCGACCTCGGGGGGGCAAGGTATGAGCAGTTCTTC.